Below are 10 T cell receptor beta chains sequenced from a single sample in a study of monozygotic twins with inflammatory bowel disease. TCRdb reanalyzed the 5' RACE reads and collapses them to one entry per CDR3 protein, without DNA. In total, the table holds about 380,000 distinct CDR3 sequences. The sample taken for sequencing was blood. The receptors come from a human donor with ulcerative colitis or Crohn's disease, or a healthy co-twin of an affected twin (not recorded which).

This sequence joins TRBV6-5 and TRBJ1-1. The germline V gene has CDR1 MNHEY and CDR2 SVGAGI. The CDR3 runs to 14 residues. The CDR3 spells CASSYKVFGTEAFF.

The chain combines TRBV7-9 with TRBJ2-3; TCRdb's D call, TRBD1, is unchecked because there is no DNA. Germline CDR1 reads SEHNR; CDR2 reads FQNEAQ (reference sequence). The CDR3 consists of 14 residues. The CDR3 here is CASSFEGATDTQYF.

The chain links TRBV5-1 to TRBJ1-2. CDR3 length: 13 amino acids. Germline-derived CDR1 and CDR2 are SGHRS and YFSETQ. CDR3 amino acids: CASSLDRGYGYTF. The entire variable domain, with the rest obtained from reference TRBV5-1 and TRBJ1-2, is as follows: KAGVTQTPRYLIKTRGQQVTLSCSPISGHRSVSWYQQTPGQGLQFLFEYFSETQRNKGNFPGRFSGRQFSNSRSEMNVSTLELGDSALYLCASSLDRGYGYTFGSGTRLTVV.

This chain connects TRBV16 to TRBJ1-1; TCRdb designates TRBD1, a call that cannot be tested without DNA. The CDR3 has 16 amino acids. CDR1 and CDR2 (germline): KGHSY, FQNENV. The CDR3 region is CASSRHQGAKNTEAFF.

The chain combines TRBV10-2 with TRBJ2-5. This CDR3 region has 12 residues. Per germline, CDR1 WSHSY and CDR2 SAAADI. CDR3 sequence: CASSVVGETQYF.

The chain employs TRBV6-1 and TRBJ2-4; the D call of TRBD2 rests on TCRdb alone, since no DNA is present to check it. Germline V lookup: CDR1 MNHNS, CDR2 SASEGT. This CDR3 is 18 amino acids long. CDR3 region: CASSPGTSGGIAKNIQYF.

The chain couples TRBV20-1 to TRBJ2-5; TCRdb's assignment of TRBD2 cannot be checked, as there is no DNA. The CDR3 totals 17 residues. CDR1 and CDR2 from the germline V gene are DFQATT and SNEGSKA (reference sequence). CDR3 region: CSTMRTSGGTIGETQYF.

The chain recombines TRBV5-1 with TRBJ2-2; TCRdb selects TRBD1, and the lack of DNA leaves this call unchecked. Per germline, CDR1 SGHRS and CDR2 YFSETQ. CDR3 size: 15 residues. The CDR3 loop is CASSLPQGRTGELFF.

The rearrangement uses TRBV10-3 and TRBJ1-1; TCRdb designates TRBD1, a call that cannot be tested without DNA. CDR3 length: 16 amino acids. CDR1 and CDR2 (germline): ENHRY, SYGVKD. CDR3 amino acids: CAISGGPGRSGTEAFF.

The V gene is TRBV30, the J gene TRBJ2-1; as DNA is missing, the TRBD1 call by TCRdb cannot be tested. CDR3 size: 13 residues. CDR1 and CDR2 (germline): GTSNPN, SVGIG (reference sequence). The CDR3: CAWDRDSYNEQFF.